The clone carrying this T cell receptor beta chain was detected a few times. Its antigen is currently unknown. For the diagnoses, clinical symptoms, serum thyroxine and TRAb, thyroid ultrasound and orbital computed tomography were used. This sample stems from a study of T cells in Graves' hyperthyroidism and ophthalmopathy. Trimming cost V 7 bases and J 4 bases, with 7 bases left between them. The CDR3 has 12 residues. CDR1 MDHEN and CDR2 SYDVKM come from the germline V gene. The investigators amplified TCR beta CDR3 regions from RNA transcripts. A first-round RT-PCR of the TCR CDR3 used the HTBI primer set. TCRdb reprocessed the multiplex PCR reads via MiXCR and lists one record per CDR3 protein. Among some 400,000 distinct CDR3 sequences, about 13% were seen once, and the ten largest hold under 25%. The study's findings and limits: Ophthalmopathy, which appeared later, was predicted by the model a median about 6 months before onset. By a 13 V-J model, ophthalmopathy was set apart from stable hyperthyroidism. Most clonotypes that expanded in the thyroid above 0.001 also showed up in blood.

V usage is TRBV28 and J usage is TRBJ2-2; no definite D call. This receptor was obtained from a man aged 25-40 years with Graves' hyperthyroidism that later progressed to Graves' ophthalmopathy. The sequenced material came from blood. The CDR3 here is CASIQSTGELFF. CDR3 DNA sequence: TGTGCCAGCATACAGTCCACCGGGGAGCTGTTTTTT.